The source of this TCR beta chain is a study of cytomegalovirus exposure and HLA in healthy donors. Notes on this clone: The antigen is not known.

Germline-derived CDR1 and CDR2 are PRHDT and FYEKMQ (reference sequence). With V trimmed by 2 bases and J by 7 bases, 7 bases remained unmatched. This CDR3 spans 15 amino acids. Nominally healthy donors provided the samples, though records likely missed some immune exposures. Notes on the study in general: Analyses of presence and absence presupposed an approximately uniform sequencing depth across donors. Reports state that TCR beta sequences accurately predicted most subjects' HLA-A and HLA-B alleles. Links to common viral pathogens appeared, in a later analysis, for several of the most significant clusters.

Primers for the PCR totalled 60 Vbeta and 13 Jbeta. Data came from immunoSEQ multiplex PCR; TCRdb stores just in-frame clones and leaves some out. The sample lists more than 150,000 clones, around 77% occurring once. The chain uses TRBV13 and TRBJ2-1, with 8 bases that match TRBD2. This TCR was sampled from a woman aged 45-65 years in good health and CMV-seropositive. Sequencing was carried out using PBMCs. CDR3 loop: CASSLRKLADNEQFF. The CDR3 coding sequence is TGTGCCAGCAGCTTAAGAAAACTAGCGGATAATGAGCAGTTCTTC.